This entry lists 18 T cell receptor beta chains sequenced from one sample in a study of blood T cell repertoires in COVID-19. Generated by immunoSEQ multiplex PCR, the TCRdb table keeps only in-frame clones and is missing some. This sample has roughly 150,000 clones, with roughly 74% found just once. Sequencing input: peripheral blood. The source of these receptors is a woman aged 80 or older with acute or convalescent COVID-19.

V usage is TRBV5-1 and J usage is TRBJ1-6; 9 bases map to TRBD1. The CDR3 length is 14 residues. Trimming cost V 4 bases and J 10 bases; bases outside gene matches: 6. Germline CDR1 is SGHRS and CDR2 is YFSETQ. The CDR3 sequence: CASSPGQGGSPLHF. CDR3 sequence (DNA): TGCGCCAGCAGCCCGGGACAGGGAGGATCACCCCTCCACTTT.

The CDR3 protein is CASSVGSEGNTIYF. The CDR3 nucleotides are TGTGCCAGCAGCGTGGGGAGCGAAGGAAACACCATATATTTT. This chain uses TRBV9 with TRBJ1-3; the D is unclear. Germline CDR1 and CDR2: SGDLS and YYNGEE. The CDR3 extends over 14 amino acids. V was clipped by 2 bases and J by 4 bases, with 10 bases between them.

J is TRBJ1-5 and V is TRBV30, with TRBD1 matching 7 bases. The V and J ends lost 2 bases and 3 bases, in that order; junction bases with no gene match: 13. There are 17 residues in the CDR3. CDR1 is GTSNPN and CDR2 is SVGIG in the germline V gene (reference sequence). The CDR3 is CAWSLRLRQGLNQPQHF. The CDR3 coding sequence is TGTGCCTGGAGTCTTCGACTCCGACAGGGCCTCAATCAGCCCCAGCATTTT.

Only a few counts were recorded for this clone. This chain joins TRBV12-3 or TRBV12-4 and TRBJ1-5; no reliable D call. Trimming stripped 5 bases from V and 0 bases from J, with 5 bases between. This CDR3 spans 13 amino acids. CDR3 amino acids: CASSQDSNQPQHF. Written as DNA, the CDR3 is TGTGCCAGCAGTCAGGATAGCAATCAGCCCCAGCATTTT.

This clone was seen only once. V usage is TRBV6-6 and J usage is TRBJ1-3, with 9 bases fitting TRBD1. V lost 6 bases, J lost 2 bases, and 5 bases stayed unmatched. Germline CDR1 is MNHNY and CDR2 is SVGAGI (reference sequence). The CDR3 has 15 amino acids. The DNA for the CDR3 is TGTGCCAGCAGAGGACAGGGGTCCCCTGGAAACACCATATATTTT. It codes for CASRGQGSPGNTIYF.

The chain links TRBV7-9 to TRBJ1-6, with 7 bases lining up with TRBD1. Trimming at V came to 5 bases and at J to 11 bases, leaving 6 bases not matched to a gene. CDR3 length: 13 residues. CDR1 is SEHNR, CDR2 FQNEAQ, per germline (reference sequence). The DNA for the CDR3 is TGTGCCAGCAGCAACCAGGGGGTTCCACCCCTCCACTTT. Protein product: CASSNQGVPPLHF. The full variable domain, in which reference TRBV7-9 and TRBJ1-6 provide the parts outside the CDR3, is DTGVSQNPRHKITKRGQNVTFRCDPISEHNRLYWYRQTLGQGPEFLTYFQNEAQLEKSRLLSDRFSAERPKGSFSTLEIQRTEQGDSAMYLCASSNQGVPPLHFGNGTRLTVT.

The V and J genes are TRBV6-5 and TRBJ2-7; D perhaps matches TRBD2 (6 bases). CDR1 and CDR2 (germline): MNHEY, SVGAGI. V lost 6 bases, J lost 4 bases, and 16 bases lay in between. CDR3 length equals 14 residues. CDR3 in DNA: TGTGCCAGCAGGGTAATGACCGCGGGGTACGAGCAGTACTTC. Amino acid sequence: CASRVMTAGYEQYF.

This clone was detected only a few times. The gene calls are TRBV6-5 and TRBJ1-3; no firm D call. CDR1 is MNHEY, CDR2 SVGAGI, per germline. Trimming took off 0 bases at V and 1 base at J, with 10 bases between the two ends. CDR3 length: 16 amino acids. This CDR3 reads CASSYSQASSGNTIYF. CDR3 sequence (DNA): TGTGCCAGCAGTTACTCTCAGGCGAGTTCTGGAAACACCATATATTTT.

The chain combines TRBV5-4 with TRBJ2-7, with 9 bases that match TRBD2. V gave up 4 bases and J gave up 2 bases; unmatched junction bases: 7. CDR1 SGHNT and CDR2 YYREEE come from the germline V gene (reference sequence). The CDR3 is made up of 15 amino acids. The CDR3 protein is CASSGGGAGAYEQYF. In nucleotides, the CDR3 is TGTGCCAGCAGCGGCGGGGGGGCTGGGGCCTACGAGCAGTACTTC.

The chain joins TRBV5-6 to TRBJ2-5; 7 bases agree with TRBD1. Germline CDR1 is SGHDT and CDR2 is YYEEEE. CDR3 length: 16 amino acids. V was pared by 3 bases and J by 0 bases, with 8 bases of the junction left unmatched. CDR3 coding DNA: TGTGCCAGCAGCTGGAGGACAGGAACCTACCAAGAGACCCAGTACTTC. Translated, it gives CASSWRTGTYQETQYF.

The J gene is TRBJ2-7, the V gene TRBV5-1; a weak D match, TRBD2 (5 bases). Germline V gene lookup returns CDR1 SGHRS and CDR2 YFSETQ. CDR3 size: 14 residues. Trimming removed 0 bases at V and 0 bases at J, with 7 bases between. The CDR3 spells CASSLGGYSYEQYF. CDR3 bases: TGCGCCAGCAGCTTGGGAGGGTACTCCTACGAGCAGTACTTC.

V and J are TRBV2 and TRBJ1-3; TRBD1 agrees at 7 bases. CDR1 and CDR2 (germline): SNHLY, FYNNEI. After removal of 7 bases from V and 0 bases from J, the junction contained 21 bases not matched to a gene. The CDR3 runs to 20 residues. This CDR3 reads CASNSDRVLGLPDSGNTIYF. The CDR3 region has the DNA TGTGCCAGCAACAGCGACAGGGTTTTAGGCCTGCCAGACTCTGGAAACACCATATATTTT.

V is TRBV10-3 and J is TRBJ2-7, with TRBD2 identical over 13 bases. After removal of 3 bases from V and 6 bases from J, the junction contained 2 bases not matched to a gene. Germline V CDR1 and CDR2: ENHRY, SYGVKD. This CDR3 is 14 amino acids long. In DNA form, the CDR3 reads TGTGCCATCAGTGAAGGACTAGCGGGAGCCGAGCAGTACTTC. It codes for CAISEGLAGAEQYF.

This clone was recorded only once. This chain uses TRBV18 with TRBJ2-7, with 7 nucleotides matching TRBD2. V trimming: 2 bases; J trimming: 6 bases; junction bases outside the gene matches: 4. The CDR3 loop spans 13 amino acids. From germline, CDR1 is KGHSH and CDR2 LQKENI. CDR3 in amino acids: CASSPELAREQYF. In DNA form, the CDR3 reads TGTGCCAGCTCACCAGAACTAGCGCGCGAGCAGTACTTC.

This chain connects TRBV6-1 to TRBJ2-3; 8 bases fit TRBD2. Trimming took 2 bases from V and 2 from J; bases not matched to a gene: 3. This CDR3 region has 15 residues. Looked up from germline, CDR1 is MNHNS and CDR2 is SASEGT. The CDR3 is CASSELAGITDTQYF. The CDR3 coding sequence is TGTGCCAGCAGTGAATTAGCGGGGATCACAGATACGCAGTATTTT.

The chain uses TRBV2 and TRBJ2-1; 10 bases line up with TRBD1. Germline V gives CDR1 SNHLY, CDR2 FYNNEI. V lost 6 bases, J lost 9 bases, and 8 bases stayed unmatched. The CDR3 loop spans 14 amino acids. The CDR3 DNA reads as TGTGCCAGCAGCCGGGACAGGGGTACTATTGAGCAGTTCTTC. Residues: CASSRDRGTIEQFF.

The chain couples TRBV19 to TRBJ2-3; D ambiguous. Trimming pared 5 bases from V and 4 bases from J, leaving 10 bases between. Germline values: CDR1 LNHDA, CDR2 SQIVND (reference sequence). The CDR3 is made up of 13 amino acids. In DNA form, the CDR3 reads TGTGCCAGTAGTCGGCAGGTGGCAGATACGCAGTATTTT. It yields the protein CASSRQVADTQYF.

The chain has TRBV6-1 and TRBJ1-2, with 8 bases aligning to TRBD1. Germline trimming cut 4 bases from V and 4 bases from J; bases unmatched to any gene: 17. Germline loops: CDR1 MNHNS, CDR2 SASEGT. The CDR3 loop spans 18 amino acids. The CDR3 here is CASSALGDRGKTSYGYTF. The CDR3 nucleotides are TGTGCCAGCAGTGCCCTTGGAGACAGGGGAAAAACGAGCTATGGCTACACCTTC.